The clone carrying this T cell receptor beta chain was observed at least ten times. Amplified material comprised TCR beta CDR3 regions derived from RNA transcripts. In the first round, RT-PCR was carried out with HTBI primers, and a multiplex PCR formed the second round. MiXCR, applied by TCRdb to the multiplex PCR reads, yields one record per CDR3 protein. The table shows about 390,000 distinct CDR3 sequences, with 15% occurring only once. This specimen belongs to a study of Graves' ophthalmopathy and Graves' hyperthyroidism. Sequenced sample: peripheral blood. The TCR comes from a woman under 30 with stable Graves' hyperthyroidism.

This chain's CDR3 is CASSEAGGAFEQYF. As DNA, the CDR3 is TGTGCCAGCAGTGAAGCCGGGGGGGCGTTTGAGCAGTACTTC. The J gene is TRBJ2-7, the V gene TRBV6-1; 8 bases fit TRBD2. V gave up 0 bases and J gave up 7 bases; unmatched junction bases: 5. The CDR3 sequence is 14 residues long. Germline CDR1 MNHNS, CDR2 SASEGT.